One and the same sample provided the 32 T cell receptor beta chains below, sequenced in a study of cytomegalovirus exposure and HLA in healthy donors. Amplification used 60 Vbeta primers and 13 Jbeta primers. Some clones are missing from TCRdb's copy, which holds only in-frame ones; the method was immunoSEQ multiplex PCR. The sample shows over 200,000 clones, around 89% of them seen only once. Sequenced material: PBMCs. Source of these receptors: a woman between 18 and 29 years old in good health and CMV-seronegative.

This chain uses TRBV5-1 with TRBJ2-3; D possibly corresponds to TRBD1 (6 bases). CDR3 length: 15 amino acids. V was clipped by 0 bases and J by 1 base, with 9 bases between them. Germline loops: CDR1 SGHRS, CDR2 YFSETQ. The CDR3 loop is CASSLGQVGTDTQYF. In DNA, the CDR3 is TGCGCCAGCAGCTTGGGACAGGTTGGCACAGATACGCAGTATTTT.

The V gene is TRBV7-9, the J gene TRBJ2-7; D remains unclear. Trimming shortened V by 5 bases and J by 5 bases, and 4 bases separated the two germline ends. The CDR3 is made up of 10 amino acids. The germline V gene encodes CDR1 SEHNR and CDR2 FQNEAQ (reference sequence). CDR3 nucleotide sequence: TGTGCCAGCAGCCGGGACGAGCAGTACTTC. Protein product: CASSRDEQYF.

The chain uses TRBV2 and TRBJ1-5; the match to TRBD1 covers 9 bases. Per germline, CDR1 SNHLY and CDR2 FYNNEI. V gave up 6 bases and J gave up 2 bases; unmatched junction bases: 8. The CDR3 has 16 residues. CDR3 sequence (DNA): TGTGCCAGCAGCCCCATATGGACAGGGGGCAATCAGCCCCAGCATTTT. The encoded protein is CASSPIWTGGNQPQHF.

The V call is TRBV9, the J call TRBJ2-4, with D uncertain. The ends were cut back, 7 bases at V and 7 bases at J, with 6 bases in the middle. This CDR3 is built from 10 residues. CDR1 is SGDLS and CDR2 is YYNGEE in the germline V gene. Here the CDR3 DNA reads TGTGCCAGCGGCTCGAACATTCAGTACTTC. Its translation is CASGSNIQYF.

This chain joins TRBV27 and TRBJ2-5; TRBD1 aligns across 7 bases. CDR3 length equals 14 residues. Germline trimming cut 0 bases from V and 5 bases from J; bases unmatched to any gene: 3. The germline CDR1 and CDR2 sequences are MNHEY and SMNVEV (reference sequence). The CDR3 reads CASSLSRGQETQYF. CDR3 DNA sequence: TGTGCCAGCAGTTTATCTAGGGGGCAGGAGACCCAGTACTTC.

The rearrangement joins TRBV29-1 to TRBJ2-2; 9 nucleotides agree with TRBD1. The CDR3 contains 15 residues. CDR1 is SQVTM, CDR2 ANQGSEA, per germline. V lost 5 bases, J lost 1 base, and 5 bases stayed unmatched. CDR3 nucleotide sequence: TGCAGCGTTACCGGGACAGGGCAGAACACCGGGGAGCTGTTTTTT. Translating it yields CSVTGTGQNTGELFF.

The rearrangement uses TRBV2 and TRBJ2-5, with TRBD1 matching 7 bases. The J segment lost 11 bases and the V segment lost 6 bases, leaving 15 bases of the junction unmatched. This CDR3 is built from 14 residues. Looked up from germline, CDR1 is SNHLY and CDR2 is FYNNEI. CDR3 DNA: TGTGCCAGCAGGCTCACAGGGGTCTTAGTTATTCAGTACTTC. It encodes CASRLTGVLVIQYF. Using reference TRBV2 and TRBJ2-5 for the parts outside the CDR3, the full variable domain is EPEVTQTPSHQVTQMGQEVILRCVPISNHLYFYWYRQILGQKVEFLVSFYNNEISEKSEIFDDQFSVERPDGSNFTLKIRSTKLEDSAMYFCASRLTGVLVIQYFGPGTRLLVL.

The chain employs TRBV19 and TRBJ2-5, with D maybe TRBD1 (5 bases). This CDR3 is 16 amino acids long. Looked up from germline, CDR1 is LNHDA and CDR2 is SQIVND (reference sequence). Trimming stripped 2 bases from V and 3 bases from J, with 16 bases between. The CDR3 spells CASSIRQGKHKETQYF. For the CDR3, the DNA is TGTGCCAGTAGTATACGGCAGGGAAAACACAAAGAGACCCAGTACTTC.

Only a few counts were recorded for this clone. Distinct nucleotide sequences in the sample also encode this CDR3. The CDR3 bases are TGTGCCAGCAGTGAGAGTAACAATCAGCCCCAGCATTTT. Translating it yields CASSESNNQPQHF. The genes are TRBV6-1 and TRBJ1-5, with unresolved D. CDR3 length: 13 amino acids. The V end lost 3 bases, the J end lost 3 bases, and 6 bases lay between the germline ends. Per germline, CDR1 MNHNS and CDR2 SASEGT.

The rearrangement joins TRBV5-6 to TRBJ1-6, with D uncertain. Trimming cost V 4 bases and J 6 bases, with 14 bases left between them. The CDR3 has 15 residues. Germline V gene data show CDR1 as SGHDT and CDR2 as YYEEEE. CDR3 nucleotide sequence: TGTGCCAGCAGCAAAACAACAGTATTTAATTCACCCCTCCACTTT. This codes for CASSKTTVFNSPLHF.

This CDR3 is CASKKGLASGEQYF. The CDR3 coding sequence is TGTGCCAGCAAGAAAGGACTAGCATCGGGCGAGCAGTACTTC. V gene TRBV6-5 combines with J gene TRBJ2-7; 8 bases match TRBD2. Germline CDR1 is MNHEY and CDR2 is SVGAGI. Trimming took 7 bases from V and 6 from J; bases not matched to a gene: 11. CDR3 length: 14 residues.

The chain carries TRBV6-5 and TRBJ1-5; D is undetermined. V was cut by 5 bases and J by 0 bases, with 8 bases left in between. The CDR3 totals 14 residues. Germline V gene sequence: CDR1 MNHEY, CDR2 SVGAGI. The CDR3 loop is CASSELNSNQPQHF. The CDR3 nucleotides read TGTGCCAGCAGTGAACTTAATAGCAATCAGCCCCAGCATTTT.

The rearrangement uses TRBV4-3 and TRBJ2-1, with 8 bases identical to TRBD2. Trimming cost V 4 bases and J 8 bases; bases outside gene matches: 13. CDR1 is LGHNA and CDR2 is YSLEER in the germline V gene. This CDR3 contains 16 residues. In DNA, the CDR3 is TGCGCCAGCAGCCCGACTCTCAGCGGGAGCGTCTATGAGCAGTTCTTC. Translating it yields CASSPTLSGSVYEQFF.

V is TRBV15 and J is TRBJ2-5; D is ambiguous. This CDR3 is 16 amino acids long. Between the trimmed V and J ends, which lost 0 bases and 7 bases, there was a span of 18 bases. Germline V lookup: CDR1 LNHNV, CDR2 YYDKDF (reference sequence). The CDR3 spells CATSRDRSAGRATQYF. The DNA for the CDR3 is TGTGCCACCAGCAGAGATCGGTCCGCCGGTCGAGCGACCCAGTACTTC.

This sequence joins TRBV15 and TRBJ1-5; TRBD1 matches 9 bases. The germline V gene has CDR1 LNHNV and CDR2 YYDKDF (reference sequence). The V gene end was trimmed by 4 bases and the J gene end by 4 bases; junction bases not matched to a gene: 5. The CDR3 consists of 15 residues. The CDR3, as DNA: TGTGCCACCAGCACTGGACAGGGGCCTAATCAGCCCCAGCATTTT. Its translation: CATSTGQGPNQPQHF.

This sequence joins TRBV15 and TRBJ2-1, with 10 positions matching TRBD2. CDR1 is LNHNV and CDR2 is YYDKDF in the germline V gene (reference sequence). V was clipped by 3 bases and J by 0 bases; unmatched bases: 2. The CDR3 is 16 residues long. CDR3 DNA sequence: TGTGCCACCAGCAGGGCTAGCGGGAGCTCCTACAATGAGCAGTTCTTC. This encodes CATSRASGSSYNEQFF.

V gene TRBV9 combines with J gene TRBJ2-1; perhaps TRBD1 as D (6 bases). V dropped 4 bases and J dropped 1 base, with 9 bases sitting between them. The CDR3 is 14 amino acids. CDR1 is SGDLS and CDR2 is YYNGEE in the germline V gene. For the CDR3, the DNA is TGTGCCAGCAGCTCACAGGGATCCTACAATGAGCAGTTCTTC. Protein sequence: CASSSQGSYNEQFF.

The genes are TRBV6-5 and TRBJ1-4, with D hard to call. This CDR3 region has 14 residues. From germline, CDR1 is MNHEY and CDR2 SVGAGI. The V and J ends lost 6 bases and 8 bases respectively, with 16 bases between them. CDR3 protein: CASRTLGIGEKLFF. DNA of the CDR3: TGTGCCAGCAGGACCCTCGGGATAGGGGAAAAACTGTTTTTT.

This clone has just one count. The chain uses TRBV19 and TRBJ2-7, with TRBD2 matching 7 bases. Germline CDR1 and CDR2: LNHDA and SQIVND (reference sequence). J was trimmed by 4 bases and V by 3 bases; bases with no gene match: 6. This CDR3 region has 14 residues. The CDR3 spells CASSMGGSLYEQYF. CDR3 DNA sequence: TGTGCCAGTAGTATGGGGGGGTCTTTATACGAGCAGTACTTC.

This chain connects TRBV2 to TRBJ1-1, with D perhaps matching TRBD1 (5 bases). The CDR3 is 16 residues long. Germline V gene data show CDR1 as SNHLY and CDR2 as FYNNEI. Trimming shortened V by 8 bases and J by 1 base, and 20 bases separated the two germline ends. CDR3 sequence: CASRLRTSQANTEAFF. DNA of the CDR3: TGTGCCAGCCGGCTCCGAACCTCACAGGCGAACACTGAAGCTTTCTTT.

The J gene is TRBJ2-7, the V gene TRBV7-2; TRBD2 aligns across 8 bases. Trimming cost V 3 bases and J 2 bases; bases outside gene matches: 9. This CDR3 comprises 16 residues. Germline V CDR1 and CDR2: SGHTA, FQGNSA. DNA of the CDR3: TGTGCCAGCAGCTTTCGGTCTAGCGGGCTGACCTACGAGCAGTACTTC. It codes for CASSFRSSGLTYEQYF. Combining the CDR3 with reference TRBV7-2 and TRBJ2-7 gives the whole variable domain GAGVSQSPSNKVTEKGKDVELRCDPISGHTALYWYRQSLGQGLEFLIYFQGNSAPDKSGLPSDRFSAERTGGSVSTLTIQRTQQEDSAVYLCASSFRSSGLTYEQYFGPGTRLTVT.

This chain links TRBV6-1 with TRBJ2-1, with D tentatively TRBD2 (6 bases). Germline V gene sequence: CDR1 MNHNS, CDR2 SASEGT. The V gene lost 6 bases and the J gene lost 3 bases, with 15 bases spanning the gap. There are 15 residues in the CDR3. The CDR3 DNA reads TGTGCCAGCAGGGCCCGGGAGTGGGGCTACAATGAGCAGTTCTTC. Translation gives CASRAREWGYNEQFF.

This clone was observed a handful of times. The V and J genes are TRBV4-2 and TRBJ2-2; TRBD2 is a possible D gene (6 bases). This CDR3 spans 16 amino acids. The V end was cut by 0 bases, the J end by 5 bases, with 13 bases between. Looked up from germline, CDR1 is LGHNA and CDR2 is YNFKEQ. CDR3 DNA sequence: TGTGCCAGCAGCCAAGATCTCCGACTAGAGACCGGGGAGCTGTTTTTT. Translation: CASSQDLRLETGELFF.

The CDR3 reads CASSQSGVVTEAFF. The CDR3 coding sequence is TGTGCCAGCTCACAATCAGGGGTCGTCACTGAAGCTTTCTTT. This rearrangement joins TRBV18 to TRBJ1-1; D possibly corresponds to TRBD1 (6 bases). Germline V gene data show CDR1 as KGHSH and CDR2 as LQKENI. Trimming pared 4 bases from V and 4 bases from J, leaving 13 bases between. The CDR3 sequence is 14 residues long.

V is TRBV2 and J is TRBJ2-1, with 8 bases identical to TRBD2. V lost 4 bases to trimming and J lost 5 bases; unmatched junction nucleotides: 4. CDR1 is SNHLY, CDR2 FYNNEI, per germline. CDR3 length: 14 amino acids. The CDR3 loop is CASSVTSGNNEQFF. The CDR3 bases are TGTGCCAGCAGTGTCACTAGCGGAAACAATGAGCAGTTCTTC.

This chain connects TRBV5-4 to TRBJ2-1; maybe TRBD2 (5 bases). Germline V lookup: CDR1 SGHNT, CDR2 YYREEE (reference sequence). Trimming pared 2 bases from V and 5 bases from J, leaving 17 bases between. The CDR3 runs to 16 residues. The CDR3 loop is CASSLSTAVLNNEQFF. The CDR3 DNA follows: TGTGCCAGCAGCTTATCCACAGCGGTCTTAAACAATGAGCAGTTCTTC.

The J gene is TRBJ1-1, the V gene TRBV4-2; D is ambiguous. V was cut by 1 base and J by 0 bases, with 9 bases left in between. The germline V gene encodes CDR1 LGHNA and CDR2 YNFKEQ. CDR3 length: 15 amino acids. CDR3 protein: CASSQGRGMNTEAFF. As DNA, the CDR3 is TGTGCCAGCAGCCAAGGGAGAGGGATGAACACTGAAGCTTTCTTT.

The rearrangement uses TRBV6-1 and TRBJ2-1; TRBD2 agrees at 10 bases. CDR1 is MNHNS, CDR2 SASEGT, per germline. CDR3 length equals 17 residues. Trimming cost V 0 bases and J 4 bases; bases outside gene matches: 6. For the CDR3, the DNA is TGTGCCAGCAGTGAAGCGCCTCTAGCGGGAGAGTACAATGAGCAGTTCTTC. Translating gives CASSEAPLAGEYNEQFF.

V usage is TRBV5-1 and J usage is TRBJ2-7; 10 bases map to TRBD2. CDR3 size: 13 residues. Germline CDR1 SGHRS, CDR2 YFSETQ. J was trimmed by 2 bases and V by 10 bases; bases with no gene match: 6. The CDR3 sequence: CASTSGATYEQYF. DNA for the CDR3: TGCGCCTCAACTAGCGGGGCAACCTACGAGCAGTACTTC. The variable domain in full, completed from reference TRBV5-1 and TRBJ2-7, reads KAGVTQTPRYLIKTRGQQVTLSCSPISGHRSVSWYQQTPGQGLQFLFEYFSETQRNKGNFPGRFSGRQFSNSRSEMNVSTLELGDSALYLCASTSGATYEQYFGPGTRLTVT.

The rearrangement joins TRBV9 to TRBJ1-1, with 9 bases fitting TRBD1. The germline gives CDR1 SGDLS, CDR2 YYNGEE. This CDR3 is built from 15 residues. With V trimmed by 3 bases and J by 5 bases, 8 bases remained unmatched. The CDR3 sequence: CASSGGQGGPTEAFF. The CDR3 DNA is TGTGCCAGCAGCGGGGGACAGGGAGGCCCGACTGAAGCTTTCTTT. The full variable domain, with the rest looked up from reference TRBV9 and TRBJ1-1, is DSGVTQTPKHLITATGQRVTLRCSPRSGDLSVYWYQQSLDQGLQFLIQYYNGEERAKGNILERFSAQQFPDLHSELNLSSLELGDSALYFCASSGGQGGPTEAFFGQGTRLTVV.

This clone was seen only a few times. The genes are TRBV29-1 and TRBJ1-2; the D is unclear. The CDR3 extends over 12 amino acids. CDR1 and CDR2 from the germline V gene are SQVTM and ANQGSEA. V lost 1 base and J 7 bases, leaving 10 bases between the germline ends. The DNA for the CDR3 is TGCAGCGTTGAAGCCCCCGCAGGTGGCTACACCTTC. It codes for CSVEAPAGGYTF.

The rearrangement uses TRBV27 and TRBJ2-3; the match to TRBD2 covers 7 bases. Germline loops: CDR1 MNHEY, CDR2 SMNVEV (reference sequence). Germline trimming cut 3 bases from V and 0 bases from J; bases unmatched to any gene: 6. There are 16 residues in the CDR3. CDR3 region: CASSFLAAPSTDTQYF. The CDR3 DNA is TGTGCCAGCAGTTTCCTAGCGGCTCCAAGCACAGATACGCAGTATTTT.